These 19 T cell receptor beta chains share one sample of origin, sequenced in a study of T cells in Graves' hyperthyroidism and ophthalmopathy (dated by TCRdb to the late 2010s). Libraries came from multiplex PCR. TCRdb lists the instrument as Illumina HiSeq 2000. Amplification of TCR beta CDR3 regions was carried out from RNA transcripts. For the first round of RT-PCR on the TCR CDR3, the HTBI primer set was used together with the Qiagen OneStep RT-PCR kit. TCRdb's own reprocessing of the public reads used fastp at Q25 and MiXCR and kept productive beta chains. Each CDR3 protein gets just one entry, which takes the most common genes and DNA from the rows behind it. For this sample there are hundreds of thousands of distinct CDR3 sequences; 15% to 18% appear just once. About a quarter of the sample is in the top ten clones. The sequenced sample was blood. These receptors originate from a woman between 18 and 29 years old with Graves' hyperthyroidism that later progressed to Graves' ophthalmopathy.

The chain uses TRBV12-3 or TRBV12-4 and TRBJ2-3; D might be TRBD2 (6 bases). The CDR3 extends over 17 amino acids. V lost 5 bases and J lost 0, with 18 bases in between. CDR3 sequence reads: CASSPILKGTSTDTQYF. The CDR3 DNA reads TGTGCCAGCAGTCCCATTTTGAAGGGGACTAGCACAGATACGCAGTATTTT.

In its sample, this clonotype was seen many times. The chain joins TRBV28 to TRBJ2-1; 7 positions agree with TRBD1. V was clipped by 4 bases and J by 8 bases; unmatched bases: 14. This CDR3 is built from 16 residues. CDR1 is MDHEN and CDR2 is SYDVKM in the germline V gene. DNA for the CDR3: TGTGCCAGCAGTTCTGAGGGGGCGACCGTTAGCGATGAGCAGTTCTTC. As protein: CASSSEGATVSDEQFF.

This clonotype was found many times. The V call is TRBV6-2 or TRBV6-3, the J call TRBJ1-2, with 7 bases fitting TRBD1. The CDR3 sequence is 15 residues long. V lost 1 base, J lost 4 bases, and 6 bases stayed unmatched. Germline CDR1 MNHEY, CDR2 SVGEGT. CDR3 protein: CASSYFKGGAYGYTF. The CDR3 DNA sequence: TGTGCCAGCAGTTACTTCAAAGGGGGCGCCTATGGCTACACCTTC.

There are many counts of this clonotype. The rearrangement uses TRBV12-3 or TRBV12-4 and TRBJ2-3; 9 bases are shared with TRBD2. The CDR3 totals 15 residues. Germline trimming cut 3 bases from V and 4 bases from J; bases unmatched to any gene: 5. Written as DNA, the CDR3 is TGTGCCAGCAGTTTGCGGCTAGCGGGGTCAGATACGCAGTATTTT. Amino acids: CASSLRLAGSDTQYF.

This clonotype was counted ten times or more. The CDR3 region is CANTGVQPQHF. The CDR3 DNA sequence: TGTGCCAACACAGGGGTTCAGCCCCAGCATTTT. The V call is TRBV27, the J call TRBJ1-5; 7 bases line up with TRBD1. Trimming took 10 bases from V and 6 from J; bases not matched to a gene: 3. Germline-derived CDR1 and CDR2 are MNHEY and SMNVEV (reference sequence). This CDR3 is 11 amino acids long.

This clonotype was picked up one time. J is TRBJ2-3 and V is TRBV5-4; no clear D. CDR1 is SGHNT, CDR2 YYREEE, per germline (reference sequence). The CDR3 is made up of 11 amino acids. With 8 bases removed from V and 6 bases from J, the gap between germline ends came to 10 bases. The CDR3 sequence is CASGRRDTQYF. The CDR3 coding sequence is TGTGCCAGTGGCCGCCGGGATACGCAGTATTTT.

The chain is built from TRBV28 and TRBJ2-2, with TRBD2 as a possible D gene (5 bases). The CDR3 length is 15 residues. Germline lookup yields CDR1 MDHEN and CDR2 SYDVKM. Trimming took off 3 bases at V and 5 bases at J, with 13 bases between the two ends. This CDR3 reads CASSLSSFRTGELFF. The CDR3 nucleotides are TGTGCCAGCAGTTTGTCTAGCTTTAGGACCGGGGAGCTGTTTTTT.

With regard to this clonotype: The missing conserved phenylalanine or tryptophan at the end of this CDR3 makes a read error likely. The chain couples TRBV2 to TRBJ2-2, with D possibly matching TRBD1 (5 bases). Per the germline V gene, CDR1 is SNHLY and CDR2 is FYNNEI. This CDR3 has 15 residues. V lost 4 bases to trimming and J lost 0 bases, with 9 bases between them. The CDR3 loop reads CASSADSANTGELFS. CDR3 DNA: TGTGCCAGCAGTGCCGACAGTGCGAACACCGGGGAGCTGTTTTCT.

This clonotype has a handful of counts. The chain links TRBV13 to TRBJ1-1; 8 bases fit TRBD1. With 3 bases clipped from V and 3 bases from J, the junction kept 6 bases outside the gene matches. Germline CDR1 PRHDT, CDR2 FYEKMQ (reference sequence). CDR3 length equals 15 residues. DNA for the CDR3: TGTGCCAGCAGCTTGACAGGGGCCGGGGACACTGAAGCTTTCTTT. It yields the protein CASSLTGAGDTEAFF. The whole variable domain, remainder taken from reference TRBV13 and TRBJ1-1, is AAGVIQSPRHLIKEKRETATLKCYPIPRHDTVYWYQQGPGQDPQFLISFYEKMQSDKGSIPDRFSAQQFSDYHSELNMSSLELGDSALYFCASSLTGAGDTEAFFGQGTRLTVV.

About this clonotype: This could be a read error, since a much larger clone is one nucleotide away. This rearrangement joins TRBV5-6 to TRBJ2-1, with D unresolved. Germline loops: CDR1 SGHDT, CDR2 YYEEEE. Trimming shortened V by 0 bases and J by 4 bases, and 11 bases separated the two germline ends. The CDR3 has 15 residues. The DNA for the CDR3 is TGTGCCAGCAGCTTGGATCCTATTGGGTACAATGAGCAGTTCTTC. Translation gives CASSLDPIGYNEQFF. The full variable domain, its missing parts supplied by reference TRBV5-6 and TRBJ2-1, is DAGVTQSPTHLIKTRGQQVTLRCSPKSGHDTVSWYQQALGQGPQFIFQYYEEEERQRGNFPDRFSGHQFPNYSSELNVNALLLGDSALYLCASSLDPIGYNEQFFGPGTRLTVL.

Written as DNA, the CDR3 is TGTGCCAGCAGTTTACCTTATGGACTAGTTAACACAGATACGCAGTATTTT. Translation: CASSLPYGLVNTDTQYF. The chain combines TRBV28 with TRBJ2-3, with 7 bases identical to TRBD2. This CDR3 comprises 17 residues. The J segment lost 2 bases and the V segment lost 2 bases, leaving 10 bases of the junction unmatched. Germline-derived CDR1 and CDR2 are MDHEN and SYDVKM.

Concerning this clonotype itself: The junction and the germline gene differ at one end; a read error may be behind it. The chain has TRBV6-2 or TRBV6-3 and TRBJ2-1, with a tentative D call TRBD1 (5 bases). The CDR3 is 16 residues long. Germline CDR1 MNHEY, CDR2 SVGEGT. CDR3 amino acids: CASSHDIQAPHNEQSF. The CDR3 coding sequence is TGTGCCAGCAGCCACGATATACAGGCCCCCCACAATGAGCAGTCCTTC.

This sequence joins TRBV15 and TRBJ1-2; TRBD1 matches 7 bases. Per the germline V gene, CDR1 is LNHNV and CDR2 is YYDKDF (reference sequence). This CDR3 is 15 amino acids long. V shed 1 base and J 2 bases; nucleotides not matched to a gene: 4. CDR3: CATSRGKGGNYGYTF. The CDR3 nucleotides read TGTGCCACCAGCAGAGGGAAAGGGGGCAACTATGGCTACACCTTC.

In this sample, this clonotype turned up a few times. The chain has TRBV5-1 and TRBJ2-3; D is ambiguous. V gave up 4 bases and J gave up 7 bases, with 13 bases separating them. The CDR3 length is 13 residues. Looked up from germline, CDR1 is SGHRS and CDR2 is YFSETQ. CDR3: CASSPPNRNTQYF. The CDR3 bases are TGCGCCAGCAGCCCGCCAAATCGGAATACGCAGTATTTT. Full variable domain (remainder filled in from reference TRBV5-1 and TRBJ2-3): KAGVTQTPRYLIKTRGQQVTLSCSPISGHRSVSWYQQTPGQGLQFLFEYFSETQRNKGNFPGRFSGRQFSNSRSEMNVSTLELGDSALYLCASSPPNRNTQYFGPGTRLTVL.

This clonotype was recorded at least ten times. V and J are TRBV20-1 and TRBJ2-7, with TRBD1 matching 9 bases. Germline CDR1 and CDR2: DFQATT and SNEGSKA (reference sequence). Trimming took 6 bases from V and 0 from J; bases not matched to a gene: 9. The CDR3 has 15 residues. DNA for the CDR3: TGCAGTGCCCCCGGGGGGACAGGGATCTCCTACGAGCAGTACTTC. Amino acid sequence: CSAPGGTGISYEQYF.

In its sample, this clonotype was seen a few times. The chain links TRBV4-1 to TRBJ1-1; D not certain. The germline gives CDR1 MGHRA, CDR2 YSYEKL. The CDR3 consists of 13 residues. V shed 1 base and J shed 5 bases, with 8 bases lying between them. The CDR3 loop reads CASSQVPGTEAFF. CDR3 coding DNA: TGCGCCAGCAGCCAAGTTCCGGGGACTGAAGCTTTCTTT.

This clonotype was counted ten times or more. The chain recombines TRBV7-2 with TRBJ1-6, with D possibly being TRBD1 (6 bases). This CDR3 is built from 17 residues. V lost 1 base and J 8 bases, leaving 18 bases between the germline ends. Germline loops: CDR1 SGHTA, CDR2 FQGNSA. The CDR3 loop is CASSLVSSGGRDSPLHF. The CDR3 bases are TGTGCCAGCAGCTTAGTGTCCTCCGGGGGGCGGGATTCACCCCTCCACTTT. The whole variable domain, remainder taken from reference TRBV7-2 and TRBJ1-6, is GAGVSQSPSNKVTEKGKDVELRCDPISGHTALYWYRQSLGQGLEFLIYFQGNSAPDKSGLPSDRFSAERTGGSVSTLTIQRTQQEDSAVYLCASSLVSSGGRDSPLHFGNGTRLTVT.

This clonotype appeared a few times. The V call is TRBV20-1, the J call TRBJ1-2, with 8 bases that match TRBD1. Germline assignment: CDR1 DFQATT and CDR2 SNEGSKA (reference sequence). J was trimmed by 0 bases and V by 2 bases; bases with no gene match: 8. The CDR3 runs to 16 residues. Written as DNA, the CDR3 is TGCAGTGCTAGATGGGACAGGCATAACTCTAACTATGGCTACACCTTC. Encoded protein: CSARWDRHNSNYGYTF.

The chain couples TRBV12-3 or TRBV12-4 to TRBJ1-1; TRBD1 aligns across 7 bases. J gave up 1 base and V 5 bases, and 10 bases lay outside the gene matches. There are 16 residues in the CDR3. CDR3 sequence (DNA): TGTGCCAGCAGTCCTACCCCGGGACAGTCGAACACTGAAGCTTTCTTT. This sequence encodes CASSPTPGQSNTEAFF.